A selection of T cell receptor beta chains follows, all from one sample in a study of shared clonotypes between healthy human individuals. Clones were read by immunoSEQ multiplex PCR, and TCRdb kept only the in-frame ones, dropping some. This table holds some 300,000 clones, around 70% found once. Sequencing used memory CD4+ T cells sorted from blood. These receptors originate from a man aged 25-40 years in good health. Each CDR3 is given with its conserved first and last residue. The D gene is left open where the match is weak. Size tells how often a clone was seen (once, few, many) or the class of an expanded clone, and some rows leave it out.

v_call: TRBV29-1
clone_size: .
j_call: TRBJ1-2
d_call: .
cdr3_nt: TGCAGCGTTGAGGGGCAGGGGACCTATGGCTACACCTTC
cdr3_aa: CSVEGQGTYGYTF

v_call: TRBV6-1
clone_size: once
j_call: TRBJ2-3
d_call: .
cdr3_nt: TGTGCCAGCAGTCGTCTCACAGATACGCAGTATTTT
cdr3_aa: CASSRLTDTQYF

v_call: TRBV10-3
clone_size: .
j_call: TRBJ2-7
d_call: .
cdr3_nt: TGTGCCATCAGTGAGGCGGGGGCTACCTACGAGCAGTACTTC
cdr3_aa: CAISEAGATYEQYF

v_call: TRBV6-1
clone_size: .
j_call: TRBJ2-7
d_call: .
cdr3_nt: TGTGCCAGCAGTGAACTCGGGGGCCTCTACGAGCAGTACTTC
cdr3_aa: CASSELGGLYEQYF

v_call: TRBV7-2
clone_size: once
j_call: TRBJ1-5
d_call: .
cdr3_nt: TGTGCCAGCAGCACCAAAGTGGATAGCAATCAGCCCCAGCATTTT
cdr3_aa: CASSTKVDSNQPQHF

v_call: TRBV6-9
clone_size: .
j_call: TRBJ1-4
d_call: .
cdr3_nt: TGTGCCAGCAGTTACGTCGGGGGGAAGTGGTTTTTT
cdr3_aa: CASSYVGGKWFF

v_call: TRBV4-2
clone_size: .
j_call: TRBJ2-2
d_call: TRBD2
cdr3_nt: TGTGCCAGCAGCCTTTCTGAGCGGGAAGCCGGGGAGCTGTTTTTT
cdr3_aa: CASSLSEREAGELFF

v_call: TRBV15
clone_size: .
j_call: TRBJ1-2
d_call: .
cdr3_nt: TGTGCCACCAGCAGAGAATATTCAGGAGACGAGTATGGCTACACCTTC
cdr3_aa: CATSREYSGDEYGYTF

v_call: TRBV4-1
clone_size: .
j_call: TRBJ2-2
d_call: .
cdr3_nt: TGCGCCAGCAGCCAAGAAGAAATCTACACCGGGGAGCTGTTTTTT
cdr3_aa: CASSQEEIYTGELFF

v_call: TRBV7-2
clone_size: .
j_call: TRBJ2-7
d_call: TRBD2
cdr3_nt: TGTGCCAGCAGGCGGGAGGGCCTCTACGAGCAGTACTTC
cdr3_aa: CASRREGLYEQYF

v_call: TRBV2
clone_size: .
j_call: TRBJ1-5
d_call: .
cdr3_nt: TGTGCCAGCAGTAGCAATCAGCCCCAGCATTTT
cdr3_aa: CASSSNQPQHF

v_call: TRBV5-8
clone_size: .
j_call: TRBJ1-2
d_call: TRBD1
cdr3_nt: TGTGCCAGCAGCTCTTTAACCGGGAGGGGGCGAGGTGGCTACACCTTC
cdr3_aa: CASSSLTGRGRGGYTF

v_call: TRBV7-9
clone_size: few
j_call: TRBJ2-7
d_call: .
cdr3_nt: TGTGCCAGCAGCTTAGTTGGATTAAGCGAGCAGTACTTC
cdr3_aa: CASSLVGLSEQYF

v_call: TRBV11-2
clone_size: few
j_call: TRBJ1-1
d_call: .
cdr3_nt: TGTGCCAGCAGCTTATTGATGGGGGAATCTCGCACTGAAGCTTTCTTT
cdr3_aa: CASSLLMGESRTEAFF

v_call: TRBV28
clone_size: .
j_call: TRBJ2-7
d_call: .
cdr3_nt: TGTGCCAGCAGTTTGTCAGGGGCATACTCCTACGAGCAGTACTTC
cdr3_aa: CASSLSGAYSYEQYF

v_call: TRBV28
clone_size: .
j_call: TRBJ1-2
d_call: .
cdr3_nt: TGTGCCAGCAGTTTCGGACACCCAACCCGTTGGTCCGGCTACACCTTC
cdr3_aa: CASSFGHPTRWSGYTF

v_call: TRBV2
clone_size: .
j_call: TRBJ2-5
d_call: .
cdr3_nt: TGTGCCAGCAGCAGCCGCGGGACTCTCCAATCCAGCCAGTACTTC
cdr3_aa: CASSSRGTLQSSQYF

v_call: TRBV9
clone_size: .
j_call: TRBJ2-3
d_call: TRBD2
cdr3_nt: TGTGCCAGCAGCCCGAGCGGGGAAGGAACAGATACGCAGTATTTT
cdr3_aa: CASSPSGEGTDTQYF

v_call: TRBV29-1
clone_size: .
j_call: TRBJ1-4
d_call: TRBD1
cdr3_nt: TGCAGCGTTGCAACCCGGGACAGGGTCGGGGAGAGTGAAAAACTGTTTTTT
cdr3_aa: CSVATRDRVGESEKLFF

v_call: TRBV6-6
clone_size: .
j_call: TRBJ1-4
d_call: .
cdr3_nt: TGTGCCAGCGGAGGAGAAAAACTGTTTTTT
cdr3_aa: CASGGEKLFF

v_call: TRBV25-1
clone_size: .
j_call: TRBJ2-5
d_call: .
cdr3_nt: TGTGCCAGCAGTGTAGACAGGGCGGGAATCCAAGAGACCCAGTACTTC
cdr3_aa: CASSVDRAGIQETQYF

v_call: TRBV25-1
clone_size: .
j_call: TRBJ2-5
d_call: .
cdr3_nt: TGTGCCAGCAGTGAATTCGTCGGGACAAATCAAGAGACCCAGTACTTC
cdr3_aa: CASSEFVGTNQETQYF

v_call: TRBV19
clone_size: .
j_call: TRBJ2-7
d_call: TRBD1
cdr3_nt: TGTGCCAGTAGTATAGGCCCAGGGGGCCTCGAGCAGTACTTC
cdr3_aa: CASSIGPGGLEQYF

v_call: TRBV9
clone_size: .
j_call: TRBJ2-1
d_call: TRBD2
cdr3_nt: TGTGCCAGCAGCCCGCGGACTAGCGGGAGGGCTGAGCAGTTCTTC
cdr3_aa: CASSPRTSGRAEQFF

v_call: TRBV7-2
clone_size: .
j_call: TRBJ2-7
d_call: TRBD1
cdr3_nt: TGTGCCAGCAGCTCTGCCCCGGGACAGTACTACGAGCAGTACTTC
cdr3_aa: CASSSAPGQYYEQYF

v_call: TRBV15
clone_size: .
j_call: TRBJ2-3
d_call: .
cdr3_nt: TGTGCCACCAGCAGAGCGGGGACTAGCACAGATACGCAGTATTTT
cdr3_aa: CATSRAGTSTDTQYF

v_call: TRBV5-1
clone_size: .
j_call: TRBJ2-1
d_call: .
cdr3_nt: TGCGCCAGCAGCTTGGCCCTCGGGACTTACAATGAGCAGTTCTTC
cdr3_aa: CASSLALGTYNEQFF

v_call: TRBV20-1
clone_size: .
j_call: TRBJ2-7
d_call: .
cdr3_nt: TGCAGTGCCTGGGGGAGCTACGAGCAGTACTTC
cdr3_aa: CSAWGSYEQYF

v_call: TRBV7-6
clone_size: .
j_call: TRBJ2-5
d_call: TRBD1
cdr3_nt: TGTGCCAGCAGCTTAGGGGCCGGGACAGTGGGGGAGACCCAGTACTTC
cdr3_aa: CASSLGAGTVGETQYF

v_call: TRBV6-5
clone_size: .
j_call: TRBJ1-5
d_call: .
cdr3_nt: TGTGCCAGCAGTACGTTCAATCAGCCCCAGCATTTT
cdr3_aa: CASSTFNQPQHF

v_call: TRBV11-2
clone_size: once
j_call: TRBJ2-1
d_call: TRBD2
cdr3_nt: TGTGCCAGCAGCCCCGGCGGGGGGTCACATGAGCAGTTCTTC
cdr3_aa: CASSPGGGSHEQFF

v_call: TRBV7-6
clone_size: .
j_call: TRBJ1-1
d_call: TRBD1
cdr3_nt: TGTGCCAGCAGCCCTTGGCCAGGGGGCACAGCTTTCTTT
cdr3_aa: CASSPWPGGTAFF

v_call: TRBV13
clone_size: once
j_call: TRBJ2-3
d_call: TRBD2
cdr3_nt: TGTGCCAGCAGCCCGACCGGGACTAGGGAATCAGATACGCAGTATTTT
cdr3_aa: CASSPTGTRESDTQYF

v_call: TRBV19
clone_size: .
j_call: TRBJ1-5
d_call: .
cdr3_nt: TGTGCCAGTAGTATTTTGCAGGGGCGTAGCAATCAGCCCCAGCATTTT
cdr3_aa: CASSILQGRSNQPQHF

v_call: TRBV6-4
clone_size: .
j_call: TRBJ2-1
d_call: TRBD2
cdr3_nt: TGTGCCAGCAGTTTACTAGCGGGAGACTACAATGAGCAGTTCTTC
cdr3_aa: CASSLLAGDYNEQFF

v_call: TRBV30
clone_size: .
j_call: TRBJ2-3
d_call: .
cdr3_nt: TGTGCCTGGAGTGGGGACAAGAGCACAGATACGCAGTATTTT
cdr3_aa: CAWSGDKSTDTQYF

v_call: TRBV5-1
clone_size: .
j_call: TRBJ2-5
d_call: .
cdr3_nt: TGCGCCAGCAGCTTGGTCCGGGAGACCCAGTACTTC
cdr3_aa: CASSLVRETQYF

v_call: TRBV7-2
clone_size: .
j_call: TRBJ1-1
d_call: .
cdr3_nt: TGTGCCAGCAGCTTAGTACGCCTTGAAGCTTTCTTT
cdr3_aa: CASSLVRLEAFF

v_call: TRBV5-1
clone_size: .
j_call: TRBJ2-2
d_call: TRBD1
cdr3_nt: TGCGCCAGCAGCTTACAGGGGGCGAACACCGGGGAGCTGTTTTTT
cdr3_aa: CASSLQGANTGELFF

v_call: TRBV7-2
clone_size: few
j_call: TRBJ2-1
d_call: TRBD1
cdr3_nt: TGTGCCAGCAGCTACAGGACAGGGAAGGACAATGAGCAGTTCTTC
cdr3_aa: CASSYRTGKDNEQFF

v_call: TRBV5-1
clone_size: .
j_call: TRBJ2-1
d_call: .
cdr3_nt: TGCGCCAGCAGCGTCGCCCAGAACAATGAGCAGTTCTTC
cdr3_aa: CASSVAQNNEQFF

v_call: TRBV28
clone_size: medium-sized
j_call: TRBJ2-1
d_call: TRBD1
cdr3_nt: TGTGCCAGCAGGGGGACAGGGGGACGTTACAATGAGCAGTTCTTC
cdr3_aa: CASRGTGGRYNEQFF

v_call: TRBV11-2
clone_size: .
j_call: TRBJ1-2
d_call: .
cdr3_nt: TGTGCCAGCAGCTTAGCCGTACGCGAGACTAACTATGGCTACACCTTC
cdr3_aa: CASSLAVRETNYGYTF

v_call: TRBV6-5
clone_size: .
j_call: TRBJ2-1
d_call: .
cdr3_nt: TGTGCCAGCAGTTACTTCGGGACCTACAATGAGCAGTTCTTC
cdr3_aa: CASSYFGTYNEQFF

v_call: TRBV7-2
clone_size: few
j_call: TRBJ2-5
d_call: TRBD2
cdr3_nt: TGTGCCAGCAGCCCACTAGCGGGCCGCCAAGAGACCCAGTACTTC
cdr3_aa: CASSPLAGRQETQYF

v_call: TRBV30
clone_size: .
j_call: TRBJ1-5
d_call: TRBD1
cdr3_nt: TGTGCCTGGAGTGCGGGACAGTTTAGCAATCAGCCCCAGCATTTT
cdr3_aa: CAWSAGQFSNQPQHF

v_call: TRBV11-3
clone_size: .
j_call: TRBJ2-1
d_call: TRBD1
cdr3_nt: TGTGCCAGCAGCTTAGGTCTACAGGGGCGTTACAATGAGCAGTTCTTC
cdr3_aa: CASSLGLQGRYNEQFF

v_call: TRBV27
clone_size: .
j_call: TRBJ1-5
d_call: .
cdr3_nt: TGTGCCAGCAGTTTCCGGGGATCCGATCAGCCCCAGCATTTT
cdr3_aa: CASSFRGSDQPQHF

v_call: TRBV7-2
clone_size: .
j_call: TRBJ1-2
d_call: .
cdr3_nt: TGTGCCAGCAGCCATCAACGGAGTAAGGCCTTC
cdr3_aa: CASSHQRSKAF